This T cell receptor (beta chain) was identified in a study of blood T cell repertoires in COVID-19. Overall study: Samples came from the United States, Italy and Spain, spanning acute and convalescent COVID-19.

In the original workflow: Amplification with reference gene primers provided the estimates of nucleated cell counts. Sequencing used immunoSEQ multiplex PCR; TCRdb keeps in-frame clones, though not all of them. The V and J calls and the clone size are those of that table, but D and trimming were determined from the DNA. The sample has roughly 200,000 clones; 84% are singletons. CDR3 length: 15 amino acids. The germline CDR1 and CDR2 sequences are SGHRS and YFSETQ. Losses at the gene ends were 0 bases for V and 2 bases for J; bases not matched to a gene: 1. The sequence came from a woman aged 70-85 years with active or convalescent COVID-19. J is TRBJ2-3 and V is TRBV5-1; 9 nucleotides align to TRBD2. Sequencing used peripheral blood. The CDR3, as DNA: TGCGCCAGCAGCTTGGGACTAGCGGACACAGATACGCAGTATTTT. This gives the protein CASSLGLADTDTQYF. The full variable domain, its missing parts supplied by reference TRBV5-1 and TRBJ2-3, is KAGVTQTPRYLIKTRGQQVTLSCSPISGHRSVSWYQQTPGQGLQFLFEYFSETQRNKGNFPGRFSGRQFSNSRSEMNVSTLELGDSALYLCASSLGLADTDTQYFGPGTRLTVL.